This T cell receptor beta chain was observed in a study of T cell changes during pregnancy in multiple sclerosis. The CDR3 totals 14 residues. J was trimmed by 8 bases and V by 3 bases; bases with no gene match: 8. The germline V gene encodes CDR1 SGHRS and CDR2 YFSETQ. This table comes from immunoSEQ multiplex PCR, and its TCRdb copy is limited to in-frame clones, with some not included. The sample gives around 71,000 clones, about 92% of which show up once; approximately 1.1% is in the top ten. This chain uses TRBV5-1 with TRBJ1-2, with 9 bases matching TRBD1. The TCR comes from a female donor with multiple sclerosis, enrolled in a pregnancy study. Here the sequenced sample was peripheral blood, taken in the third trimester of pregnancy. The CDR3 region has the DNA TGCGCCAGCAGCTATACACAGGGGGCTGGGGGCTACACCTTC. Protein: CASSYTQGAGGYTF.